The 26 T cell receptor beta chains given below trace back to one sample, sequenced in a study of cytomegalovirus exposure and HLA in healthy donors (dated by TCRdb to the late 2010s). Libraries came from the immunoSEQ multiplex PCR assay. A mixture of 60 forward primers for TCR Vbeta segments and 13 reverse primers for TCR Jbeta segments was used in the multiplex PCR. TCRdb took over this immuneACCESS table, retaining in-frame rearrangements with V and J assigned. Such tables are incomplete; in checked studies, under half of the missing clones stem from an unresolved V gene, and the remainder is unexplained. Present in this sample are about 130,000 clones, about 78% of which were seen just once. Jointly, the top ten make up about 1.2% of the sample. The source material was PBMCs. The receptors here all came from a female donor in good health and CMV-seronegative.

The gene calls are TRBV5-6 and TRBJ2-5, with D possibly TRBD2 on 6 matching bases. Trimming cost V 0 bases and J 5 bases, with 17 bases left between them. The CDR3 length is 16 residues. Germline V lookup: CDR1 SGHDT, CDR2 YYEEEE. DNA for the CDR3: TGTGCCAGCAGCTTGGGTTCCAGCCTCCGGGGGGAGACCCAGTACTTC. Translation: CASSLGSSLRGETQYF.

This clone was seen more than once but under ten times. The chain joins TRBV15 to TRBJ2-7; D perhaps matches TRBD2 (5 bases). Germline CDR1 reads LNHNV; CDR2 reads YYDKDF (reference sequence). Trimming left V 1 base short and J 3 bases short, with 10 bases between. The CDR3 is 14 amino acids. The CDR3 DNA sequence: TGTGCCACCAGCAGAGGGAGAGAGGGCTACGAGCAGTACTTC. Residues: CATSRGREGYEQYF.

The chain has TRBV11-3 and TRBJ1-1; D perhaps matches TRBD1 (6 bases). CDR1 and CDR2 from the germline V gene are SGHNT and YENEEA. Trimming stripped 9 bases from V and 1 base from J, with 9 bases between. This CDR3 spans 12 amino acids. The CDR3 region is CARLQGNTEAFF. Here the CDR3 DNA reads TGTGCCAGGTTACAGGGGAACACTGAAGCTTTCTTT.

This chain links TRBV7-9 with TRBJ2-5, with D maybe TRBD2 (5 bases). V was clipped by 5 bases and J by 0 bases, with 7 bases between them. Germline CDR1 reads SEHNR; CDR2 reads FQNEAQ (reference sequence). CDR3 length: 13 residues. The CDR3 reads CASSTGNQETQYF. CDR3 DNA sequence: TGTGCCAGCAGCACCGGGAACCAAGAGACCCAGTACTTC. Supplemented by reference TRBV7-9 and TRBJ2-5, the full variable domain reads DTGVSQNPRHKITKRGQNVTFRCDPISEHNRLYWYRQTLGQGPEFLTYFQNEAQLEKSRLLSDRFSAERPKGSFSTLEIQRTEQGDSAMYLCASSTGNQETQYFGPGTRLLVL.

J is TRBJ2-7 and V is TRBV19; 15 bases line up with TRBD2. This CDR3 comprises 18 residues. Germline CDR1 LNHDA, CDR2 SQIVND (reference sequence). The V gene end was trimmed by 9 bases and the J gene end by 3 bases; junction bases not matched to a gene: 15. The CDR3 protein is CARAPRTSGRVGVYEQYF. For the CDR3, the DNA is TGTGCCAGGGCGCCGCGGACTAGCGGGAGGGTTGGGGTCTACGAGCAGTACTTC.

This clone was observed a few times. The chain employs TRBV7-9 and TRBJ2-2; D is ambiguous. Germline CDR1 and CDR2: SEHNR and FQNEAQ (reference sequence). The V end lost 3 bases, the J end lost 0 bases, and 8 bases lay between the germline ends. The CDR3 has 15 amino acids. Here the CDR3 DNA reads TGTGCCAGCAGCTTCAGGATACCGAACACCGGGGAGCTGTTTTTT. Its protein is CASSFRIPNTGELFF.

DNA for the CDR3: TGTGCCAGCAGCCCAGGGACTAGCGGGCTGGCAGAGACCCAGTACTTC. Amino acids: CASSPGTSGLAETQYF. The rearrangement uses TRBV7-2 and TRBJ2-5; TRBD2 matches at 12 bases. V lost 5 bases, J lost 4 bases, and 8 bases stayed unmatched. There are 16 residues in the CDR3. Germline V gives CDR1 SGHTA, CDR2 FQGNSA.

This sequence joins TRBV5-1 and TRBJ2-5; D is uncertain. In germline, CDR1 is SGHRS, CDR2 YFSETQ. The CDR3 sequence is 12 residues long. V was clipped by 2 bases and J by 5 bases, with 7 bases between them. DNA for the CDR3: TGCGCCAGCAGCTTCGAGAGGGAGACCCAGTACTTC. It yields the protein CASSFERETQYF.

The chain uses TRBV28 and TRBJ1-5; D is ambiguous. Trimming took 6 bases from V and 4 from J, leaving 16 bases between them. This CDR3 has 15 amino acids. In germline, CDR1 is MDHEN, CDR2 SYDVKM. CDR3 nucleotides: TGTGCCAGCAGGGACTCCGGGGTCCAAAATCAGCCCCAGCATTTT. Protein sequence: CASRDSGVQNQPQHF.

The rearrangement links TRBV28 to TRBJ2-7; 8 nucleotides match TRBD1. The CDR3 is 15 amino acids. V gave up 3 bases and J gave up 4 bases; unmatched junction bases: 8. Germline V CDR1 and CDR2: MDHEN, SYDVKM. CDR3 sequence reads: CASSLHGTGLYEQYF. CDR3 DNA sequence: TGTGCCAGCAGTTTGCATGGGACAGGCCTATACGAGCAGTACTTC. The variable domain in full, completed from reference TRBV28 and TRBJ2-7, reads DVKVTQSSRYLVKRTGEKVFLECVQDMDHENMFWYRQDPGLGLRLIYFSYDVKMKEKGDIPEGYSVSREKKERFSLILESASTNQTSMYLCASSLHGTGLYEQYFGPGTRLTVT.

The chain is built from TRBV19 and TRBJ1-1; tentatively, D is TRBD1 (5 bases). CDR3 length: 13 amino acids. Trimming took off 2 bases at V and 5 bases at J, with 9 bases between the two ends. The germline gives CDR1 LNHDA, CDR2 SQIVND (reference sequence). The CDR3 loop reads CASSISDSTEAFF. CDR3 DNA: TGTGCCAGTAGTATATCCGACAGTACTGAAGCTTTCTTT.

The rearrangement uses TRBV19 and TRBJ1-1, with 7 bases identical to TRBD1. V lost 5 bases to trimming and J lost 0 bases; unmatched junction nucleotides: 3. Germline CDR1 is LNHDA and CDR2 is SQIVND (reference sequence). The CDR3 contains 14 residues. CDR3 in DNA: TGTGCCAGTAGTCGGGACAGATTGAACACTGAAGCTTTCTTT. Protein: CASSRDRLNTEAFF.

This chain joins TRBV28 and TRBJ2-2, with D tentatively TRBD2 (6 bases). This CDR3 comprises 18 residues. Germline values: CDR1 MDHEN, CDR2 SYDVKM. V gave up 4 bases and J gave up 0 bases, with 18 bases separating them. Here the CDR3 reads CASSSMFGSATNTGELFF. The CDR3 DNA follows: TGTGCCAGCAGTTCCATGTTCGGGAGCGCTACGAACACCGGGGAGCTGTTTTTT.

This clone showed up just once. CDR3 in DNA: TGTGCCAGTAGTCCCCGCCGGGACAGCCATGCAACTAATGAAAAACTGTTTTTT. This encodes CASSPRRDSHATNEKLFF. The chain has TRBV19 and TRBJ1-4, with TRBD1 identical over 7 bases. CDR1 is LNHDA, CDR2 SQIVND, per germline (reference sequence). There are 18 residues in the CDR3. The ends lost 5 bases at V and 0 bases at J; junction bases unmatched: 12.

The chain joins TRBV28 to TRBJ1-5; D gene uncertain. CDR1 and CDR2 from the germline V gene are MDHEN and SYDVKM. V was cut by 7 bases and J by 2 bases, with 15 bases left in between. This CDR3 comprises 15 residues. CDR3 sequence reads: CASTPTSGRNQPQHF. In nucleotides, the CDR3 is TGTGCCAGCACGCCTACCTCTGGGCGCAATCAGCCCCAGCATTTT.

This chain connects TRBV7-8 to TRBJ1-2, with TRBD1 matching 7 bases. The CDR3 has 17 amino acids. V was pared by 2 bases and J by 7 bases, with 16 bases of the junction left unmatched. Per germline, CDR1 SGHVS and CDR2 FQNEAQ. CDR3 sequence reads: CASSLPHSAGGLVGYTF. The CDR3 nucleotides read TGTGCCAGCAGCTTACCCCATTCGGCAGGGGGGTTGGTTGGCTACACCTTC. The variable domain in full, with the rest retrieved from reference TRBV7-8 and TRBJ1-2, is GAGVSQSPRYKVAKRGQDVALRCDPISGHVSLFWYQQALGQGPEFLTYFQNEAQLDKSGLPSDRFFAERPEGSVSTLKIQRTQQEDSAVYLCASSLPHSAGGLVGYTFGSGTRLTVV.

This chain uses TRBV5-5 with TRBJ1-5; D is ambiguous. This CDR3 is 15 amino acids long. The V gene lost 0 bases and the J gene lost 6 bases, with 13 bases spanning the gap. Germline V gene data show CDR1 as SGHKS and CDR2 as YYEKEE (reference sequence). CDR3 sequence: CASSLEAPGGQPQHF. For the CDR3, the DNA is TGTGCCAGCAGCTTGGAGGCGCCTGGAGGTCAGCCCCAGCATTTT.

The rearrangement links TRBV30 to TRBJ2-1; 14 bases are a match to TRBD2. V lost 8 bases to trimming and J lost 0 bases; unmatched junction nucleotides: 6. Germline V gene data show CDR1 as GTSNPN and CDR2 as SVGIG (reference sequence). This CDR3 is 16 amino acids long. The CDR3 here is CARGLAGGLSYNEQFF. The DNA for the CDR3 is TGTGCCCGAGGACTAGCGGGAGGTCTCTCCTACAATGAGCAGTTCTTC.

The chain recombines TRBV20-1 with TRBJ1-5; D is uncertain. The V gene lost 7 bases and the J gene lost 7 bases, with 11 bases spanning the gap. Germline V lookup: CDR1 DFQATT, CDR2 SNEGSKA (reference sequence). CDR3 size: 11 residues. The CDR3 loop is CSVGGLQPQHF. The CDR3 DNA reads TGCAGTGTGGGAGGCCTCCAGCCCCAGCATTTT.

The chain recombines TRBV10-3 with TRBJ2-4, with 9 positions matching TRBD1. Germline assignment: CDR1 ENHRY and CDR2 SYGVKD. With 5 bases clipped from V and 3 bases from J, the junction kept 8 bases outside the gene matches. The CDR3 spans 16 residues. CDR3 in amino acids: CAISKTGGMGKNIQYF. The CDR3 region has the DNA TGTGCCATCAGTAAAACAGGGGGCATGGGCAAAAACATTCAGTACTTC.

This clone came up a few times. J is TRBJ2-1 and V is TRBV11-3, with 12 bases identical to TRBD2. Per germline, CDR1 SGHNT and CDR2 YENEEA. There are 17 residues in the CDR3. Trimming at V came to 4 bases and at J to 8 bases, leaving 12 bases not matched to a gene. CDR3 DNA: TGTGCCAGCAGCTCCCACCCTCTAGCGGGAGGGCCCCATGAGCAGTTCTTC. Translation gives CASSSHPLAGGPHEQFF.

This chain uses TRBV7-6 with TRBJ1-1; maybe TRBD1 (5 bases). Germline CDR1 is SGHVS and CDR2 is FNYEAQ. The CDR3 extends over 13 amino acids. Trimming left V 5 bases short and J 2 bases short, with 9 bases between. The CDR3 region is CASSADSNTEAFF. Here the CDR3 DNA reads TGTGCCAGCAGCGCCGACAGCAACACTGAAGCTTTCTTT.

In this sample, this clone turned up a few times. V is TRBV14 and J is TRBJ1-1; D possibly corresponds to TRBD1 (5 bases). This CDR3 is 13 amino acids long. Deletions cut 5 bases from V and 0 bases from J, with 7 bases between. CDR1 and CDR2 (germline): SGHDN, FVKESK. CDR3 in amino acids: CASSRGMNTEAFF. The DNA of the CDR3 is TGTGCCAGCAGCAGGGGCATGAACACTGAAGCTTTCTTT.

The chain links TRBV6-5 to TRBJ1-6; possibly TRBD1 for D (6 bases). V lost 6 bases, J lost 7 bases, and 13 bases lay in between. This CDR3 contains 14 residues. Germline CDR1 and CDR2: MNHEY and SVGAGI. CDR3 in amino acids: CASRQGPPNSPLHF. As DNA, the CDR3 is TGTGCCAGCAGACAGGGCCCTCCCAATTCACCCCTCCACTTT.

This clone was picked up a small number of times. The chain couples TRBV10-3 to TRBJ2-1; 16 nucleotides align to TRBD2. In germline, CDR1 is ENHRY, CDR2 SYGVKD. J gave up 6 bases and V 8 bases, and 4 bases lay outside the gene matches. The CDR3 spans 15 residues. The CDR3 is CAIGTSGGAGNEQFF. CDR3 bases: TGTGCCATCGGGACTAGCGGGGGGGCCGGCAATGAGCAGTTCTTC.

This chain joins TRBV13 and TRBJ2-1; TRBD1 is a possible D gene (6 bases). CDR1 PRHDT and CDR2 FYEKMQ come from the germline V gene (reference sequence). This CDR3 spans 16 amino acids. V lost 4 bases and J 4 bases, leaving 17 bases between the germline ends. CDR3 coding DNA: TGTGCCAGCAGCTCCTCAGGGGCTTCGATTTACAATGAGCAGTTCTTC. Residues: CASSSSGASIYNEQFF.